The clone carrying this TCR beta chain was counted ten times or more. Its antigen is still unknown. Quantitative 5'-RACE with molecular barcodes produced the TCR beta libraries. MiXCR was run by TCRdb on the 5' RACE reads, yielding one entry per CDR3 protein. The repertoire includes some 130,000 distinct CDR3 sequences, around 7.9% of them detected once, and around 12% sits in the top ten. Trimming at V came to 2 bases and at J to 5 bases, leaving 7 bases not matched to a gene. The germline V gene has CDR1 SGHRS and CDR2 YFSETQ. The CDR3 totals 15 residues. This sample is part of a study of CD8 T cells in ankylosing spondylitis. Study results and limitations: Matched ankylosing spondylitis synovial fluid reportedly showed significant enrichment of disease-linked clones. Reactive arthritis synovial fluid and blood previously showed some of these motif variants. Fewer than ten highly homologous variants made up a TCR beta motif, and this motif appeared characteristic of ankylosing spondylitis blood.

V is TRBV5-1 and J is TRBJ1-2; 9 bases are shared with TRBD1. Sequencing was performed on blood, either unsorted or a sorted T cell fraction (not recorded which). The receptor comes from a female donor with ankylosing spondylitis or in good health (not recorded which). The CDR3 loop is CASSFGGGQGYGYTF. CDR3 DNA sequence: TGCGCCAGCAGCTTCGGCGGGGGACAGGGTTATGGCTACACCTTC.